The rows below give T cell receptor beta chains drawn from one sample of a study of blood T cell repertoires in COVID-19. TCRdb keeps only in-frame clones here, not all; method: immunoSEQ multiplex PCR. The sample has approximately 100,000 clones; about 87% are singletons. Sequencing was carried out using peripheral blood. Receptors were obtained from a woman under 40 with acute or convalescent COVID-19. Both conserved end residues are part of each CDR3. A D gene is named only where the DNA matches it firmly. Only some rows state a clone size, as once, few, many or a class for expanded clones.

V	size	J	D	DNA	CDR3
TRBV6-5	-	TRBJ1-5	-	TGTGCCAGCAGGGATCTAGCAGGGGGCAATCAGCCCCAGCATTTT	CASRDLAGGNQPQHF
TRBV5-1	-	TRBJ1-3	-	TGCGCCAGCAGCAACACAGGACCCGGAAACACCATATATTTT	CASSNTGPGNTIYF
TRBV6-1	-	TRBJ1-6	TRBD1	TGTGCCAGCAGTGGGAGACAGGGGAGCTCCTATAATTCACCCCTCCACTTT	CASSGRQGSSYNSPLHF
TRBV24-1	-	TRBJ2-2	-	TGTGCCACCAGTGATTTTAAGGCGGGACTTAACACCGGGGAGCTGTTTTTT	CATSDFKAGLNTGELFF
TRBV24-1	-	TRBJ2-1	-	TGTGCCACCAGTGATGTGCGGCGAGATGAGCAGTTCTTC	CATSDVRRDEQFF
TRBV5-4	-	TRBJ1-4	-	TGTGCCAGCAGCTTGGCCCCAGGAGAAAAACTGTTTTTT	CASSLAPGEKLFF
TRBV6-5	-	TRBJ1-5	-	TGTGCCAGCAGTTACTCGACGGGGAATCAGCCCCAGCATTTT	CASSYSTGNQPQHF
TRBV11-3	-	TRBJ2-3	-	TGTGCCAGCAGCTTGGGGCAGGGTATAACAGATACGCAGTATTTT	CASSLGQGITDTQYF
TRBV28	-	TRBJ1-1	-	TGTGCCAGCAGTTTGACACCTCCGAACACTGAAGCTTTCTTT	CASSLTPPNTEAFF
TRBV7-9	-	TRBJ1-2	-	TGCGTCTTGGGTGGGGCCCTTACTGGCTACACCTTC	CVLGGALTGYTF
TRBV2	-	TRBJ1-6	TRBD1	TGTGCCAGCGGGACAGGGGTACACTCACCCCTCCACTTT	CASGTGVHSPLHF
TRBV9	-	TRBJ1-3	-	TGTGCCAGCAGCACATGGGAGGCTGGAAACACCATATATTTT	CASSTWEAGNTIYF
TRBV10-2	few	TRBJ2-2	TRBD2	TGCGCCAGCAGTGAGCTCGGGGGGGGCGGCGGGGAGCTGTTTTTT	CASSELGGGGGELFF
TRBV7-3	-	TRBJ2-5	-	TGTGCCAGCAGCTTAGGGGCAGCATCCCAAGAGACCCAGTACTTC	CASSLGAASQETQYF
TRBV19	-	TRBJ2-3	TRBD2	TGTGCCAGTAGTATCGTAGCGGGGGCAGGGGATACGCAGTATTTT	CASSIVAGAGDTQYF
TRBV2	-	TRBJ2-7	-	TGTGCCAGCAGTGAATCTACAGCCCAGACCTACGAGCAGTACTTC	CASSESTAQTYEQYF
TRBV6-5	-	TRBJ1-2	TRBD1	TGTGCCAGCAGCCCCGGGACAGGGAACTATGGCTACACCTTC	CASSPGTGNYGYTF
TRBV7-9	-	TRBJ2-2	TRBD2	TGTGCCAGCAGCTTCCGTGGGAGGGACACCGGGGAGCTGTTTTTT	CASSFRGRDTGELFF
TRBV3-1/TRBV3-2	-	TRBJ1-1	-	TGTGCCAGCAGCCAAGGGTTAGACAGGAGTATATTCACTGAAGCTTTCTTT	CASSQGLDRSIFTEAFF
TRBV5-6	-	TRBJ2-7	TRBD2	TGTGCCAGCAGCTTGGGAACGGGAGGTCTCGGGTACTTC	CASSLGTGGLGYF
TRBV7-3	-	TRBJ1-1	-	TGTGCCAGCAGCTTAAATGGCCCATACACTGAAGCTTTCTTT	CASSLNGPYTEAFF
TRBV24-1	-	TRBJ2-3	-	TGTGCCACCAGTGATTTAGGGACACGCTCTAGCACAGATACGCAGTATTTT	CATSDLGTRSSTDTQYF
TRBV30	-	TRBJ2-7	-	TGTGCCTGGAGTGCCCACGGACGGGGAGAGCAGTACTTC	CAWSAHGRGEQYF
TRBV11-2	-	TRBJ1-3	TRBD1	TGTGCCAGCAGCTTAGGGACAGGGTACGGAAACACCATATATTTT	CASSLGTGYGNTIYF
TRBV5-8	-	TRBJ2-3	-	TGTGCCAGCAGCCCCCGTCTCCGGGAATACACAGATACGCAGTATTTT	CASSPRLREYTDTQYF
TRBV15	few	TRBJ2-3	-	TGTGCCACCAGCAGATTCCTCGGAGCTGGTAGCTATTTT	CATSRFLGAGSYF
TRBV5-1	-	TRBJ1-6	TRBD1	TGCGCCAGCAGCTTGGGGACAGGGGACTCTAATTCACCCCTCCACTTT	CASSLGTGDSNSPLHF
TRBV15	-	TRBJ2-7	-	TGTGCCACCAGCAGAGATCGGAGGGACGAGCAGTACTTC	CATSRDRRDEQYF
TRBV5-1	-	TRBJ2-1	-	TGCGCCAGCAGCTTGAACGGGGGAGACGGTCGTGAGCAGTTCTTC	CASSLNGGDGREQFF
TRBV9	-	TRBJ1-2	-	TGTGCCAGCAGCGCCCGGGTTAGCTATGGCTACACCTTC	CASSARVSYGYTF
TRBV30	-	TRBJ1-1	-	TGTGCCTGGAGTGTTGGGGGGGCTTCAGCTTTCTTT	CAWSVGGASAFF
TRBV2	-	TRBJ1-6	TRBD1	TGTGCCAGCAGCCCCATGAGAGGGGGCGATTCACCCCTCCACTTT	CASSPMRGGDSPLHF
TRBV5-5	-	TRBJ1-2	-	TGTGCCAGCAGCTTGTTCAGCGGAGACGGCTACACCTTC	CASSLFSGDGYTF
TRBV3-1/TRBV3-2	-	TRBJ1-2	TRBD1	TGTGCCAGCAGCCATTTGGACAGGACTAACTATGGCTACACCTTC	CASSHLDRTNYGYTF
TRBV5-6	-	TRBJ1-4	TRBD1	TGTGCCAGCAGCTTCGACAGGGGTGTAACTAATGAAAAACTGTTTTTT	CASSFDRGVTNEKLFF
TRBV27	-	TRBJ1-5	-	TGTGCCAGCAGCCCTGACAGGAGCAATCAGCCCCAGCATTTT	CASSPDRSNQPQHF
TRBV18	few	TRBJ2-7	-	TGTGCCAGCTCACCAGCCAGGGACGAGCAGTACTTC	CASSPARDEQYF
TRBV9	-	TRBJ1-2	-	TGTGCCAGCAGCGGGGGGGGACACACCTTC	CASSGGGHTF
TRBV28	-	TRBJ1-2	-	TGTGCCATCAAGACGGTCCAGGGCGGTGGCTACACCTTC	CAIKTVQGGGYTF
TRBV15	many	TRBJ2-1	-	TGTGCCACCAGCAGAGATAGGGGGAGTTACAATGAGCAGTTCTTC	CATSRDRGSYNEQFF
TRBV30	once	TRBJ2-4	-	TGTGCCTGGGCCCCTGACAGTCCCACCCAGGCCAACATTCAGTACTTC	CAWAPDSPTQANIQYF
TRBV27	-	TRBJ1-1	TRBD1	TGTGCCAGCAAACAGGGGGCAGGCACTGAAGCTTTCTTT	CASKQGAGTEAFF
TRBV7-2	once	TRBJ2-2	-	TGTGCCAGCAGCTTAGTTCCGGGGACTTATAACACCGGGGAGCTGTTTTTT	CASSLVPGTYNTGELFF
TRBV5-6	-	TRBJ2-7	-	TGTGCCAGCAGCTTGGGTGGGGGGTACGAGCAGTACTTC	CASSLGGGYEQYF
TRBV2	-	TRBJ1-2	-	TGTGCCAGCAACCCCCTGGGCCGAATCTATGGCTACACCTTC	CASNPLGRIYGYTF